This T cell receptor beta chain comes out of a study of a mutant IDH1 vaccine in newly diagnosed glioma. V was clipped by 0 bases and J by 7 bases, with 6 bases between them. Germline CDR1 is DFQATT and CDR2 is SNEGSKA (reference sequence). The CDR3 is 11 residues long. Assay used: immunoSEQ multiplex PCR; TCRdb lists only in-frame clones, some missing. The table shows around 100,000 clones, with roughly 90% occurring only once. For this clone: Its antigen is unidentified.

Time point specified: week 11, during vaccination. Doses of 300 ug of mutant IDH1 20-mer peptide were given with topical imiquimod. The receptor was isolated from a woman between 50 and 59 years old with glioma. This chain connects TRBV20-1 to TRBJ1-2; D remains unclear. The sequences come from PBMCs, collected from a glioma patient whose treatment included an IDH1 peptide vaccine. As DNA, the CDR3 is TGCAGTGCTAGAGAAAACAGTGGCTACACCTTC. As protein: CSARENSGYTF.